This T cell receptor (beta chain) was sequenced during a study of blood T cell repertoires in COVID-19. Study details: From the United States, Italy and Spain came samples of acute and convalescent COVID-19. Nucleic acid was either cDNA or gDNA, and it came from T cells, B-cell-depleted T cells, or PBMCs.

CDR3 length: 15 amino acids. Germline CDR1 is MNHEY and CDR2 is SMNVEV (reference sequence). V was pared by 5 bases and J by 0 bases, with 6 bases of the junction left unmatched. Authors' methods: It was from reference gene primer amplification that nucleated cell counts were estimated. Clones were sequenced by immunoSEQ multiplex PCR, and TCRdb holds only the in-frame ones, with some missing. D and trimming were read from the DNA, whereas the V and J calls and clone size are those reported in that table. Found here are some 170,000 clones, about 74% of them singletons; the top ten hold 7% to 9%. Specimen: peripheral blood. The gene calls are TRBV27 and TRBJ1-2; the match to TRBD1 covers 7 bases. The receptor was derived from a man in his sixties with acute or convalescent COVID-19. CDR3 sequence: CASSQYTGANYGYTF. CDR3 sequence (DNA): TGTGCCAGCAGTCAATATACAGGGGCTAACTATGGCTACACCTTC.